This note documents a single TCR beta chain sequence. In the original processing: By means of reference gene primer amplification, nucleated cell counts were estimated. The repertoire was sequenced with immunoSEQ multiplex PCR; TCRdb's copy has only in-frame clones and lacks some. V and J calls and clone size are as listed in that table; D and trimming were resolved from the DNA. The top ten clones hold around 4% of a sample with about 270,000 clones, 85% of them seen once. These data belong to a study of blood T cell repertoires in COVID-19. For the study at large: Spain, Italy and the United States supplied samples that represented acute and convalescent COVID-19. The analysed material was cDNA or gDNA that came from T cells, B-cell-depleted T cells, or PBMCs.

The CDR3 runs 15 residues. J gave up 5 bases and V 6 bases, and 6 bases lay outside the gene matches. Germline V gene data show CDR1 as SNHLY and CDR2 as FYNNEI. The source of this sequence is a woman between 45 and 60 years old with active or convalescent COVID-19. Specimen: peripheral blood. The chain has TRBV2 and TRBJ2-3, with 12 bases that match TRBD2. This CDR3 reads CASSLAGGPEDTQYF. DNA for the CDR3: TGTGCCAGCAGCCTAGCGGGAGGGCCAGAAGATACGCAGTATTTT.